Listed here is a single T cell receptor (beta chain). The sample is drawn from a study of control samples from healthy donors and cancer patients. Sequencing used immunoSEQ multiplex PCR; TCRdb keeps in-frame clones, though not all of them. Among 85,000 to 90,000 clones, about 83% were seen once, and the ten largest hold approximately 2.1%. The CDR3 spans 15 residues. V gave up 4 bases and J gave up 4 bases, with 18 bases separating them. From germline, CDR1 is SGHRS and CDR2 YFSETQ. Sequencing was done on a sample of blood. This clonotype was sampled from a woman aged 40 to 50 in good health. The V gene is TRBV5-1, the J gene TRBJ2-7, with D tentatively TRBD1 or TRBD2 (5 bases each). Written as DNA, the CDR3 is TGCGCCAGCAGCCCCAGACCGGGACCCCAATACGAGCAGTACTTC. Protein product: CASSPRPGPQYEQYF.